The 4 T cell receptor beta chains below were found in one sample sequenced in a study of cytomegalovirus exposure and HLA in healthy donors. Profiled with immunoSEQ multiplex PCR; TCRdb holds only in-frame clones, not every one. The profile shows about 98,000 clones, around nine tenths of them singletons. Sequenced sample: PBMCs. The source is a woman younger than 45 in good health and CMV-seronegative.

The rearrangement links TRBV27 to TRBJ1-3; D is perhaps TRBD1 (5 bases). There are 13 residues in the CDR3. Trimming pared 6 bases from V and 2 bases from J, leaving 8 bases between. The germline gives CDR1 MNHEY, CDR2 SMNVEV (reference sequence). The CDR3 loop reads CASRPGPGNTIYF. The CDR3 DNA reads TGTGCCAGCAGACCAGGGCCTGGAAACACCATATATTTT.

This CDR3 reads CASSRGRQPQHF. CDR3 sequence (DNA): TGTGCCAGCAGTCGGGGGAGGCAGCCCCAGCATTTT. This chain connects TRBV28 to TRBJ1-5, with a possible D match to TRBD1 (5 bases). V lost 5 bases and J 7 bases, leaving 9 bases between the germline ends. The CDR3 spans 12 residues. Looked up from germline, CDR1 is MDHEN and CDR2 is SYDVKM. Full variable domain (missing parts from reference TRBV28 and TRBJ1-5): DVKVTQSSRYLVKRTGEKVFLECVQDMDHENMFWYRQDPGLGLRLIYFSYDVKMKEKGDIPEGYSVSREKKERFSLILESASTNQTSMYLCASSRGRQPQHFGDGTRLSIL.

This chain links TRBV11-2 with TRBJ1-2; the match to TRBD1 covers 10 bases. V dropped 1 base and J dropped 5; count of bases not matched to a gene: 10. The germline V gene has CDR1 SGHAT and CDR2 FQNNGV. The CDR3 is 17 residues long. This CDR3 reads CASSLVETGGAGYGYTF. CDR3 sequence (DNA): TGTGCCAGCAGCTTAGTAGAGACAGGGGGCGCGGGTTATGGCTACACCTTC. The full variable domain, completed using reference TRBV11-2 and TRBJ1-2, is EAGVAQSPRYKIIEKRQSVAFWCNPISGHATLYWYQQILGQGPKLLIQFQNNGVVDDSQLPKDRFSAERLKGVDSTLKIQPAKLEDSAVYLCASSLVETGGAGYGYTFGSGTRLTVV.

This rearrangement joins TRBV4-3 to TRBJ2-2, with 11 bases lining up with TRBD2. After removal of 4 bases from V and 3 bases from J, the junction contained 4 bases not matched to a gene. The CDR3 is 16 residues long. Germline lookup yields CDR1 LGHNA and CDR2 YSLEER. The CDR3 DNA is TGCGCCAGCAGCCTAGCGGGAGGGCCCGACACCGGGGAGCTGTTTTTT. Its translation: CASSLAGGPDTGELFF.